Below are 20 T cell receptor beta chains sequenced from a single sample in a study of T cell repertoires in cytomegalovirus infection. TCRdb re-analysed the reads in MiXCR, keeping a single row per CDR3 protein. The table shows approximately 500,000 distinct CDR3 sequences, with more than 15% occurring only once. Sequences were obtained from CD8+ T cells from PBMCs. The receptor set was obtained from a human donor in good health (CMV status not recorded). Some clones in this sample may be carry-over from other donors' samples.

The gene calls are TRBV6-5 and TRBJ1-1; weak D call: TRBD1 (6 bases). Trimming removed 3 bases at V and 4 bases at J, with 9 bases between. The CDR3 runs 13 residues. CDR1 and CDR2 from the germline V gene are MNHEY and SVGAGI. CDR3 coding DNA: TGTGCCAGCAGTTATCCAGGGGCCACTGAAGCTTTCTTT. Translated: CASSYPGATEAFF.

This clonotype was seen more than once but under ten times. This CDR3 reads CSARDNWGDRPYEQYF. For the CDR3, the DNA is TGCAGTGCTAGAGATAATTGGGGGGATCGACCCTACGAGCAGTACTTC. The chain is built from TRBV20-1 and TRBJ2-7, with a weak D call TRBD2 (6 bases). V dropped 0 bases and J dropped 2 bases, with 17 bases sitting between them. There are 16 residues in the CDR3. CDR1 is DFQATT, CDR2 SNEGSKA, per germline (reference sequence).

The J gene is TRBJ2-2, the V gene TRBV11-2; TRBD1 might be the D (6 bases). V was trimmed by 6 bases and J by 1 base, leaving 12 bases between them. The length of the CDR3 is 15 residues. The V gene's germline CDR1 is SGHAT and CDR2 FQNNGV. The CDR3 DNA follows: TGTGCCAGCAGGCGAGGACAGATGAACACCGGGGAGCTGTTTTTT. Residues: CASRRGQMNTGELFF.

This clonotype has ten or more counts. The V and J genes are TRBV6-1 and TRBJ1-2; 8 bases agree with TRBD1. In germline, CDR1 is MNHNS, CDR2 SASEGT. Trimming took 6 bases from V and 3 from J; bases not matched to a gene: 15. The CDR3 spans 17 residues. The chain's CDR3 is CASRTEVRRGRDYGYTF. In nucleotides, the CDR3 is TGTGCCAGCAGAACCGAGGTCCGCAGGGGGCGCGACTATGGCTACACCTTC.

Ten or more counts support this clonotype. The CDR3: CASSPPRAGEWDEQFF. CDR3 coding DNA: TGTGCCAGCAGTCCACCTCGAGCGGGAGAGTGGGATGAGCAGTTCTTC. V gene TRBV7-9 combines with J gene TRBJ2-1; 8 bases fit TRBD2. Looked up from germline, CDR1 is SEHNR and CDR2 is FQNEAQ (reference sequence). There are 16 residues in the CDR3. Trimming removed 6 bases from V and 8 bases from J; junction bases left unmatched: 15.

Remarks on this clonotype: Just one base apart from a much larger clone, this may be a read error. The chain recombines TRBV28 with TRBJ2-5, with no clear D. The CDR3 sequence is 12 residues long. Germline assignment: CDR1 MDHEN and CDR2 SYDVKM. The CDR3 spells CASSPSQESQYF. For the CDR3, the DNA is TGTGCCAGCAGTCCCTCCCAAGAGAGCCAGTACTTC.

The chain recombines TRBV19 with TRBJ2-7; D ambiguous. Germline CDR1 is LNHDA and CDR2 is SQIVND (reference sequence). This CDR3 has 12 residues. Trimming left V 7 bases short and J 3 bases short, with 10 bases between. The CDR3 spells CASKEEGYEQYF. CDR3 sequence (DNA): TGTGCCAGTAAGGAAGAAGGCTACGAGCAGTACTTC.

This sequence joins TRBV2 and TRBJ1-5; possible D gene TRBD1, 5 bases. The germline CDR1 and CDR2 sequences are SNHLY and FYNNEI. V was cut by 0 bases and J by 7 bases, with 22 bases left in between. The CDR3 covers 18 residues. CDR3 amino acids: CASSEALIGAVGGQPQHF. The CDR3 coding sequence is TGTGCCAGCAGTGAAGCGCTTATCGGGGCAGTCGGAGGACAGCCCCAGCATTTT.

This clonotype was picked up a small number of times. The chain combines TRBV11-2 with TRBJ2-3; D perhaps matches TRBD1 (5 bases). The V and J ends lost 7 bases and 1 base respectively, with 15 bases between them. Germline CDR1 reads SGHAT; CDR2 reads FQNNGV. The CDR3 has 15 residues. CDR3 loop: CASNLDGAGTDTQYF. CDR3 in DNA: TGTGCCAGCAACTTGGATGGGGCGGGCACAGATACGCAGTATTTT.

This clonotype was counted many times. The chain has TRBV11-2 and TRBJ2-1, with 8 positions matching TRBD2. Losses at the gene ends were 2 bases for V and 4 bases for J; bases not matched to a gene: 4. The length of the CDR3 is 15 residues. Germline values: CDR1 SGHAT, CDR2 FQNNGV. CDR3 nucleotide sequence: TGTGCCAGCAGCTTAAATAGCGGGGAGTACAATGAGCAGTTCTTC. As protein: CASSLNSGEYNEQFF.

This clonotype was found a few times. The chain carries TRBV9 and TRBJ2-7; 7 bases are shared with TRBD1. CDR3 length: 19 residues. The J segment lost 2 bases and the V segment lost 0 bases, leaving 17 bases of the junction unmatched. Germline V gives CDR1 SGDLS, CDR2 YYNGEE. The CDR3 region has the DNA TGTGCCAGCAGCGTAGCGACCGGGACAGAAGTTGGCGTCACCTACGAGCAGTACTTC. Its protein product is CASSVATGTEVGVTYEQYF.

This chain links TRBV4-1 with TRBJ2-7; 7 nucleotides agree with TRBD1. The germline V gene encodes CDR1 MGHRA and CDR2 YSYEKL. The CDR3 consists of 13 residues. V dropped 2 bases and J dropped 5; count of bases not matched to a gene: 3. The CDR3 bases are TGCGCCAGCAGCCAATCAGGGGGAGACGAGCAGTACTTC. Translated, it gives CASSQSGGDEQYF.

The chain carries TRBV10-2 and TRBJ2-3; 8 bases map to TRBD2. Looked up from germline, CDR1 is WSHSY and CDR2 is SAAADI. The V segment lost 8 bases and the J segment 0 bases; nucleotides outside the gene matches: 10. The CDR3 loop spans 16 amino acids. Written as DNA, the CDR3 is TGCGCCAGCGGTCGGGGGGGGTTAGGGAGCACAGATACGCAGTATTTT. The encoded protein is CASGRGGLGSTDTQYF.

In its sample, this clonotype was seen a few times. This chain links TRBV28 with TRBJ2-1, with D possibly being TRBD1 (6 bases). Trimming shortened V by 6 bases and J by 6 bases, and 12 bases separated the two germline ends. The germline CDR1 and CDR2 sequences are MDHEN and SYDVKM. The CDR3 runs 13 residues. This chain's CDR3 is CASSETGTNEQFF. DNA for the CDR3: TGTGCCAGCAGCGAGACAGGAACCAATGAGCAGTTCTTC.

This clonotype was seen ten or more times. The chain employs TRBV7-9 and TRBJ1-1, with a weak D call TRBD1 (5 bases). The CDR3 is 13 amino acids. From germline, CDR1 is SEHNR and CDR2 FQNEAQ (reference sequence). The V end lost 8 bases, the J end lost 11 bases, and 21 bases lay between the germline ends. CDR3 in DNA: TGTGCCAGCGCCGGGAGGGACCCCTTGGGTGCTTTCTTT. It specifies CASAGRDPLGAFF.

The chain links TRBV28 to TRBJ1-1; 7 bases line up with TRBD1. CDR1 and CDR2 (germline): MDHEN, SYDVKM. V lost 7 bases and J lost 2; bases outside the gene matches: 13. CDR3 size: 16 residues. As DNA, the CDR3 is TGTGCCAGCACCACAGGGGCAGGGGGGATAAACACTGAAGCTTTCTTT. Translated: CASTTGAGGINTEAFF.

This clonotype was detected a few times. The chain employs TRBV27 and TRBJ2-3; D unclear. The length of the CDR3 is 14 residues. From germline, CDR1 is MNHEY and CDR2 SMNVEV (reference sequence). V gave up 1 base and J gave up 2 bases, with 7 bases separating them. The CDR3 bases are TGTGCCAGCAGTTTATACCGTCTCACAGATACGCAGTATTTT. It translates to CASSLYRLTDTQYF.

The V and J genes are TRBV20-1 and TRBJ2-1; 13 bases fit TRBD2. The germline gives CDR1 DFQATT, CDR2 SNEGSKA (reference sequence). The CDR3 runs to 18 residues. Trimming cost V 5 bases and J 0 bases; bases outside gene matches: 10. The CDR3 DNA reads as TGCAGTGCTGGGGGACTAGCGGGAAGGCGGAACTCCTACAATGAGCAGTTCTTC. This sequence encodes CSAGGLAGRRNSYNEQFF.

This clonotype was counted between two and nine times. A read error is possible here, since a much larger clone lies one base away. The rearrangement uses TRBV7-9 and TRBJ2-1, with 7 bases identical to TRBD2. The CDR3 loop spans 14 amino acids. J was trimmed by 2 bases and V by 5 bases; bases with no gene match: 3. Germline V gene lookup returns CDR1 SEHNR and CDR2 FQNEAQ (reference sequence). CDR3 sequence (DNA): TGTGCCAGCAGCGGGGGGGGGGCCTACAATGAGCAGTTCTTC. Its translation is CASSGGGAYNEQFF.

This clonotype was observed a few times. The CDR3 nucleotides read TGTGCCAGCAGTTTGAGCGGGGGGGCCGCAAAGACCCAGTACTTC. It is translated as CASSLSGGAAKTQYF. The J gene is TRBJ2-5, the V gene TRBV12-3 or TRBV12-4, with TRBD2 identical over 10 bases. The CDR3 runs 15 residues. V gave up 3 bases and J gave up 6 bases; unmatched junction bases: 7.